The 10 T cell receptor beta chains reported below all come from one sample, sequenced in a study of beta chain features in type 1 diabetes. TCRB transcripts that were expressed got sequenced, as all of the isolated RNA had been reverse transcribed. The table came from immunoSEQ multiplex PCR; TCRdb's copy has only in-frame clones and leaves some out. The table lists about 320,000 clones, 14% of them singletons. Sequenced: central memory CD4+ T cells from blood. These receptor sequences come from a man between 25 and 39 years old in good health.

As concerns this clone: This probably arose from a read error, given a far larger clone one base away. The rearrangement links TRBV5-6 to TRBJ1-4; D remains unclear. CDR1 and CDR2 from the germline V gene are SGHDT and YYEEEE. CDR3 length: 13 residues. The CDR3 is CASSQGPKEKLFF. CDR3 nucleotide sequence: TGTGCCAGCAGCCAAGGCCCTAAGGAAAAACTGTTTTTT.

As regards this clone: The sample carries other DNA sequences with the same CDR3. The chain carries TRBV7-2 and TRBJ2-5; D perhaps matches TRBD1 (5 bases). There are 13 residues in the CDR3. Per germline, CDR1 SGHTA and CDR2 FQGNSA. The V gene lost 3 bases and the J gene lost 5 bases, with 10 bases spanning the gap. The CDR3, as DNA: TGTGCCAGCAGCTTTGACAGCCAGGAGACCCAGTACTTC. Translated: CASSFDSQETQYF.

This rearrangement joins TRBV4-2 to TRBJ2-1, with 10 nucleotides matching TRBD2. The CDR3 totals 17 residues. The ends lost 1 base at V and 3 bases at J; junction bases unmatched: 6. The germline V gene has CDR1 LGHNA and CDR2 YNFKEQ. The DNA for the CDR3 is TGTGCCAGCAGCCAAGTCTCAGGACTAGCGGTCTACAATGAGCAGTTCTTC. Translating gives CASSQVSGLAVYNEQFF.

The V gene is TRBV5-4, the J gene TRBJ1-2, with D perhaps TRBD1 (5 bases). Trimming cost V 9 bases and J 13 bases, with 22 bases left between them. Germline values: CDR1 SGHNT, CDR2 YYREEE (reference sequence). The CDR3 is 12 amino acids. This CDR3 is CATNRDQGEGTF. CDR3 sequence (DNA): TGTGCCACTAACCGGGACCAGGGAGAAGGCACCTTC.

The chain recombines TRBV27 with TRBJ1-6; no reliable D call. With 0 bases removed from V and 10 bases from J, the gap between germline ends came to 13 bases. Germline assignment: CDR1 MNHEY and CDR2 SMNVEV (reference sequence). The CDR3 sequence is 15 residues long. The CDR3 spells CASSLSAGEFSPLHF. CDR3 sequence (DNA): TGTGCCAGCAGTTTATCCGCAGGAGAGTTCTCACCCCTCCACTTT.

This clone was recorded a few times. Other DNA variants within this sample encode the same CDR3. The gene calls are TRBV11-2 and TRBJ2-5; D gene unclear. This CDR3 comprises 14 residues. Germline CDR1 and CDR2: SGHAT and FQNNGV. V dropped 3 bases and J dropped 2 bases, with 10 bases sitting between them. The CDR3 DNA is TGTGCCAGCAGCTTTTCAGTCGGGCAAGAGACCCAGTACTTC. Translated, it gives CASSFSVGQETQYF.

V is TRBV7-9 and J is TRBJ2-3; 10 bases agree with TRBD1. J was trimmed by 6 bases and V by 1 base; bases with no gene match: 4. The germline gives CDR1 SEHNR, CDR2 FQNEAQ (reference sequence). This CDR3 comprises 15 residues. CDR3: CASSLVVGQGDTQYF. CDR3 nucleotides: TGTGCCAGCAGCTTAGTAGTGGGACAGGGGGATACGCAGTATTTT.

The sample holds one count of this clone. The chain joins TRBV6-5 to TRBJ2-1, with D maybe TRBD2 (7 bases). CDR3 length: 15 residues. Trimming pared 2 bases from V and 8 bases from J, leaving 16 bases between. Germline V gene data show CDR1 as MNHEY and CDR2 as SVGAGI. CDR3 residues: CASSYGLQGGDEQFF. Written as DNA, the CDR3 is TGTGCCAGCAGTTACGGGCTTCAAGGGGGGGATGAGCAGTTCTTC.

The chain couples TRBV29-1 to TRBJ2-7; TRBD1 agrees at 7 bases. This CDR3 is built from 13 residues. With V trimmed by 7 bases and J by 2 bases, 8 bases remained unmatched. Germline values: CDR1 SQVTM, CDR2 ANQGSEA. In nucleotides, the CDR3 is TGCAGCGCTACCTCAGGGGGTCCCTACGAGCAGTACTTC. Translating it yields CSATSGGPYEQYF.

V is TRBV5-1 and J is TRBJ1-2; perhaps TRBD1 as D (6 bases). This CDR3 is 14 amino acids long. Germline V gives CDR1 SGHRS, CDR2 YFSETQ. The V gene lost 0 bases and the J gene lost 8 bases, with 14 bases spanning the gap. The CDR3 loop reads CASSLEVTGQGYTF. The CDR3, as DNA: TGCGCCAGCAGCTTGGAGGTGACAGGTCAGGGCTACACCTTC.